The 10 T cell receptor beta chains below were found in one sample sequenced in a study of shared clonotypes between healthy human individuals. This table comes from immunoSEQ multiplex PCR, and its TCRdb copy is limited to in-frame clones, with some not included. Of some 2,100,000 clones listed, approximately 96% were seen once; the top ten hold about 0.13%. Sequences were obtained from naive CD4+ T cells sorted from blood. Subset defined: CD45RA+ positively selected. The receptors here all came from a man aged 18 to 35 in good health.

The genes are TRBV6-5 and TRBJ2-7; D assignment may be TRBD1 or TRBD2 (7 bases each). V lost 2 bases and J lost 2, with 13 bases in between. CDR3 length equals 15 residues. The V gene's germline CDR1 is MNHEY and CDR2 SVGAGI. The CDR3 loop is CASSYIQGGAYEQYF. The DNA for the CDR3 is TGTGCCAGCAGTTACATTCAGGGGGGGGCCTACGAGCAGTACTTC.

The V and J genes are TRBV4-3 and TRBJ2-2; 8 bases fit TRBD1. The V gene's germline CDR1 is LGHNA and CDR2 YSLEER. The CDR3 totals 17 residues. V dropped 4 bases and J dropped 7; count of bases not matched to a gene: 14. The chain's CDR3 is CASSPGPGQGTIGELFF. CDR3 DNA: TGCGCCAGCAGCCCAGGGCCCGGACAGGGTACCATCGGGGAGCTGTTTTTT.

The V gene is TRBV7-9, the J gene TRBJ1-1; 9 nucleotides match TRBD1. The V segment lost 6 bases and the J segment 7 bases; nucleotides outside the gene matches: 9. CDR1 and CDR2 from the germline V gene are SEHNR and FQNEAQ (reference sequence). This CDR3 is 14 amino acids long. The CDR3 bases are TGTGCCAGCAGGGGACAGGGAAAGTTGTTTGAAGCTTTCTTT. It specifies CASRGQGKLFEAFF.

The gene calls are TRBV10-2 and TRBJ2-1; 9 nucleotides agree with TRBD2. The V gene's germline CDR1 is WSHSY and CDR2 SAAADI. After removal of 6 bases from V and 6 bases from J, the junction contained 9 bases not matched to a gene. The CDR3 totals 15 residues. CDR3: CASSSITSGSNEQFF. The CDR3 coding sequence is TGCGCCAGCAGCTCTATTACTAGCGGGTCCAATGAGCAGTTCTTC.

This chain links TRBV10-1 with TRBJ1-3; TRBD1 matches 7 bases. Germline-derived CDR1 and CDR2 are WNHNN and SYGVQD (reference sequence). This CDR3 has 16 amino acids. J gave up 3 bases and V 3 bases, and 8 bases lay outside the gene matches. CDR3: CASSETGTAFGNTIYF. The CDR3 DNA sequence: TGCGCCAGCAGTGAAACCGGGACAGCCTTTGGAAACACCATATATTTT.

CDR3 in DNA: TGTGCCAGCAGCCAAATAGCGGGAGGGCGCCACGAGCAGTACTTC. Protein: CASSQIAGGRHEQYF. This sequence joins TRBV7-2 and TRBJ2-7, with 11 bases identical to TRBD2. V dropped 5 bases and J dropped 5; count of bases not matched to a gene: 8. CDR1 and CDR2 (germline): SGHTA, FQGNSA. The CDR3 runs to 15 residues.

The CDR3 sequence: CASSFVSNYGYTF. CDR3 nucleotide sequence: TGCGCCAGCAGCTTCGTCAGTAACTATGGCTACACCTTC. The chain couples TRBV5-1 to TRBJ1-2; D is undetermined. The CDR3 covers 13 residues. V was trimmed by 2 bases and J by 1 base, leaving 6 bases between them. Germline V gene lookup returns CDR1 SGHRS and CDR2 YFSETQ.

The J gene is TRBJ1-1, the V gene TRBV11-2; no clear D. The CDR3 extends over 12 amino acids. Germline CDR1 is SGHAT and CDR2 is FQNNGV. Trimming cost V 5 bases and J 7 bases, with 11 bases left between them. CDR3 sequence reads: CASSPRWVEAFF. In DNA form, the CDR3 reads TGTGCCAGCAGCCCTCGGTGGGTTGAAGCTTTCTTT.

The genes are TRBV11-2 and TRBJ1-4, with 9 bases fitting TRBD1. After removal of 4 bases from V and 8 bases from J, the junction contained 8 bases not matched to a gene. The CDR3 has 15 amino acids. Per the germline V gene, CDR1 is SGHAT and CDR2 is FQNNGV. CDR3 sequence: CASSYQGQGKEKLFF. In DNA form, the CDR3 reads TGTGCCAGCAGCTACCAAGGACAGGGGAAGGAAAAACTGTTTTTT. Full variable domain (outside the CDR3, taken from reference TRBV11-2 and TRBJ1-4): EAGVAQSPRYKIIEKRQSVAFWCNPISGHATLYWYQQILGQGPKLLIQFQNNGVVDDSQLPKDRFSAERLKGVDSTLKIQPAKLEDSAVYLCASSYQGQGKEKLFFGSGTQLSVL.

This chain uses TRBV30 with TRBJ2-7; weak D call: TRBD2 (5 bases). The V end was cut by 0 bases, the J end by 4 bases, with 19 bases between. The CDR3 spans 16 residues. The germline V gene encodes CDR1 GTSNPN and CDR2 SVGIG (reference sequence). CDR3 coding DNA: TGTGCCTGGAGTGTACTGGGGTTAGGACTTTCTTACGAGCAGTACTTC. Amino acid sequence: CAWSVLGLGLSYEQYF.